This TCR beta chain originates from a study of T cells in localized non-small cell lung cancer. Assay: immunoSEQ multiplex PCR; the TCRdb copy retains only in-frame clones and omits some. The sample yields around 92,000 clones, roughly 90% seen once. The receptor's source is a woman aged 40 to 75 with stage II squamous cell lung carcinoma. The sequencing used PBMCs, collected before any cancer treatment.

For the CDR3, the DNA is TGTGCCAGCTTGTCCGAACGGGACAGGAGTAACTATGGCTACACCTTC. Translated, it gives CASLSERDRSNYGYTF. The rearrangement joins TRBV28 to TRBJ1-2; TRBD1 matches at 8 bases. V lost 8 bases, J lost 1 base, and 12 bases stayed unmatched. CDR1 is MDHEN and CDR2 is SYDVKM in the germline V gene. This CDR3 region has 16 residues.